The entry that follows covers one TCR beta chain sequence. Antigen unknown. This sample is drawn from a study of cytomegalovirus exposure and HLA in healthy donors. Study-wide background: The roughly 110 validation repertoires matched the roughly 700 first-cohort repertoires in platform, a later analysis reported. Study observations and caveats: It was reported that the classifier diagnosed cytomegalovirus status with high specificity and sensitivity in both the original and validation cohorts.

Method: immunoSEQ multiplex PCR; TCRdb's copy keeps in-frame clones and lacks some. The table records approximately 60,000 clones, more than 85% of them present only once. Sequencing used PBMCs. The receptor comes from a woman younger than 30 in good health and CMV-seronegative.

CDR3 in amino acids: CASSRGGGSETQYF. DNA of the CDR3: TGTGCCAGCAGTAGGGGAGGGGGGTCCGAGACCCAGTACTTC. The chain has TRBV6-5 and TRBJ2-5; a weak D match, TRBD2 (7 bases). Looked up from germline, CDR1 is MNHEY and CDR2 is SVGAGI. The CDR3 has 14 amino acids. Trimming took off 5 bases at V and 5 bases at J, with 15 bases between the two ends.